A selection of T cell receptor beta chains follows, all from one sample in a study of Ad26.COV2.S vaccination and SARS-CoV-2 variants. Measured with immunoSEQ multiplex PCR; TCRdb has only the in-frame clones, and not every one. The sample lists around 340,000 clones, approximately 90% occurring once. Here the sequenced sample was peripheral blood, taken in a trial of Ad26.COV2.S vaccine versus placebo. These receptors originate from a person aged 18-60 years who received the Ad26.COV2.S COVID-19 vaccine or a placebo. Each CDR3 is given with its conserved first and last residue. The D gene is left open where the match is weak. Clone size is shown for a subset of rows, as once, few, many or a class of expanded clone.

d_gene	j_gene	abundance	v_gene	CDR3nt	CDR3aa
-	TRBJ1-2	-	TRBV6-6	TGTGCCAGCAGTTACGCTCGGGACGCGGGAGGCTACACCTTC	CASSYARDAGGYTF
-	TRBJ2-1	once	TRBV7-2	TGTGCCAGCAGCTCCCTGGGACTTAACTACAATGAGCAGTTCTTC	CASSSLGLNYNEQFF
-	TRBJ1-3	few	TRBV13	TGTGCCAGCAGCTCGGACTCTCCGAACGGAAACACCATATATTTT	CASSSDSPNGNTIYF
-	TRBJ1-3	-	TRBV5-5	TGTGCCAGCAGGAGCAGCTCTGGAAACACCATATATTTT	CASRSSSGNTIYF
-	TRBJ2-3	-	TRBV5-4	TGTGCCAGCGGGGTTACAGATACGCAGTATTTT	CASGVTDTQYF
-	TRBJ1-1	many	TRBV4-2	TGTGCCAGCAGCCAAGATGAAGTCTCTGAAGCTTTCTTT	CASSQDEVSEAFF
-	TRBJ2-7	-	TRBV5-8	TGTGCCAGCAGACCAGGGTACGAGCAGTACTTC	CASRPGYEQYF
-	TRBJ2-5	-	TRBV10-3	TGTGCCACCGGCCCTGCGGGGAAAGAGACCCAGTACTTC	CATGPAGKETQYF
-	TRBJ2-7	-	TRBV5-1	TGCGCCAGCAGCTTGGAAGGGGGTTTTATGTACGAGCAGTACTTC	CASSLEGGFMYEQYF
-	TRBJ2-5	-	TRBV15	TGTGCCACCAGCAGAGACCTACACCAAGAGACCCAGTACTTC	CATSRDLHQETQYF
-	TRBJ1-2	-	TRBV10-2	TGCGCCAGCAGCGGGGACGGGCGGTATGGCTACACCTTC	CASSGDGRYGYTF
-	TRBJ2-7	-	TRBV13	TGTGCCAGCAGCCGTCAACAGTTAGCTACCTACGAGCAGTACTTC	CASSRQQLATYEQYF
-	TRBJ2-2	-	TRBV5-5	TGTGCCAGCAGCTTGCGGAACAGATTCAGTGGGACCGGGGAGCTGTTTTTT	CASSLRNRFSGTGELFF
-	TRBJ2-7	-	TRBV24-1	TGTGCCACCAAAAAAGCGTACCGGAGGTTTGCCCGAAATCCCCCTCGAGGTTACTTC	CATKKAYRRFARNPPRGYF
TRBD1	TRBJ2-7	-	TRBV7-9	TGTGCCAGCAGCTTACCCGGGACAGGGGTGGACTACGAGCAGTACTTC	CASSLPGTGVDYEQYF
-	TRBJ2-7	-	TRBV6-2/TRBV6-3	TGTGCCAGCAGTTCGGGGGTCCAGGAGCAGTACTTC	CASSSGVQEQYF
-	TRBJ2-5	-	TRBV29-1	TGCAGCGTGGGGCTCCCGCGGTACCAAGAGACCCAGTACTTC	CSVGLPRYQETQYF
TRBD1	TRBJ1-1	-	TRBV7-7	TGTGCCAGCAGCTTAGTGTCCCTCGCAGGGGGCGGGCGGACTGAAGCTTTCTTT	CASSLVSLAGGGRTEAFF
TRBD1	TRBJ2-7	-	TRBV30	TGTGCCTGGAGTACGGGGACAGGGGCCTACGAGCAGTACTTC	CAWSTGTGAYEQYF
TRBD1	TRBJ2-7	-	TRBV18	TGTGCCAGCTCACTGGGACAGCTCTACGAGCAGTACTTC	CASSLGQLYEQYF
-	TRBJ2-7	few	TRBV28	TGTGCCAGCAGGTTGGACGGTCCCTACGAGCAGTACTTC	CASRLDGPYEQYF
TRBD1	TRBJ2-3	-	TRBV6-5	TGTGCCAGCAGTCTGGGACAGTCGAGAGATACGCAGTATTTT	CASSLGQSRDTQYF
-	TRBJ2-5	few	TRBV11-1	TGTGCCAGCAGCCCTGATGGGGGGGCTTGGGAGACCCAGTACTTC	CASSPDGGAWETQYF
TRBD2	TRBJ2-1	-	TRBV10-3	TGTGCCATCAGTGACCCGGGACTAGCGGGGGACAATGAGCAGTTCTTC	CAISDPGLAGDNEQFF
-	TRBJ2-7	-	TRBV19	TGTGCCAGTAGAGGTGCGACCTACGAGCAGTACTTC	CASRGATYEQYF
TRBD1	TRBJ2-2	-	TRBV5-1	TGCGCCAGCAGCTTGGCAGGGGGGAACACCGGGGAGCTGTTTTTT	CASSLAGGNTGELFF
TRBD1	TRBJ1-2	-	TRBV28	TGTGCCAGCACCCATTCACTGCTGACAGGGGGCGCACCTAACTATGGCTACACCTTC	CASTHSLLTGGAPNYGYTF